In this sample, the clone carrying this TCR beta chain turned up a few times. Its matching antigen is unknown. The entry originates in a study of response to subunit inactivated influenza vaccine. Study results and caveats: The authors proposed limited new T cell recruitment per seasonal influenza vaccination.

V lost 4 bases to trimming and J lost 5 bases, with 17 bases between them. The germline V gene has CDR1 SGHRS and CDR2 YFSETQ. CDR3 length: 15 residues. TCRdb reprocessed the RT-PCR reads via MiXCR and lists one record per CDR3 protein. The table lists 500,000 to 600,000 distinct CDR3 sequences, under 9% of them singletons. Sample: PBMCs from blood, taken 23 to 25 months after vaccination. This chain uses TRBV5-1 with TRBJ2-3, with D perhaps being TRBD1 or TRBD2 (5 bases each). This receptor was taken from a man between 50 and 75 years old who received an inactivated influenza vaccine. The CDR3 DNA sequence: TGCGCCAGCAGCGGGGACGTGGCTGAGGTAGATACGCAGTATTTT. Protein sequence: CASSGDVAEVDTQYF.